This T cell receptor beta chain was recorded in a study of blood T cells in healthy people across ages. Isolated per sample were at least 7 million PBMCs. Findings of the study overall: More naive CD4+ cells and higher diversity marked long-lived donors relative to aged donors. Estimates of total diversity, which came from one million sequenced T cells, were considered to be underestimates.

Primed by a sample-barcoded 5' primer and a J-beta primer mix, a second PCR proceeded for 7 to 11 cycles. Every sample gave at least 2.5 million paired-end reads containing CDR3. TCRdb fed the 5' RACE reads into MiXCR, producing one record per CDR3 protein. The table lists 600,000 to 800,000 distinct CDR3 sequences, around a fifth of them singletons. To note about this clonotype: Its antigen remains unidentified.

This CDR3 has 14 amino acids. Germline lookup yields CDR1 SGDLS and CDR2 YYNGEE. The J segment lost 7 bases and the V segment lost 3 bases, leaving 6 bases of the junction unmatched. The sample consisted of blood. The receptor's source is a man between 65 and 80 years old in good health. The J gene is TRBJ1-2, the V gene TRBV9; 10 positions match TRBD1. CDR3: CASSGRQGASGYTF. The DNA for the CDR3 is TGTGCCAGCAGCGGGAGACAGGGGGCAAGTGGCTACACCTTC.